This TCR beta chain appears in the sequencing data of a study of Graves' ophthalmopathy and Graves' hyperthyroidism. Study-level background: Researchers obtained peripheral blood at initial diagnosis, before any treatment had begun.

Sampling about 9.7 ml of fresh peripheral blood provided the PBMCs. CDR3 length: 14 residues. CDR1 is SGHTA and CDR2 is FQGTGA in the germline V gene. V lost 3 bases and J lost 5; bases outside the gene matches: 5. Amplification of TCR beta CDR3 regions used RNA transcripts. The library came from an HTBI-primed first-round RT-PCR and a second-round multiplex PCR. MiXCR was run by TCRdb on the multiplex PCR reads, yielding one entry per CDR3 protein. The sample contains hundreds of thousands of distinct CDR3 sequences, about 24% of which appear only once. Study findings and constraints: Blood also held most thyroid clonotypes expanded above 0.001 frequency.

This clonotype has a handful of counts. Antigen unknown. The receptor comes from a young woman with stable Graves' hyperthyroidism. Some clones in this sample may be carry-over from other donors' samples. The V and J genes are TRBV7-3 and TRBJ2-3; 7 bases are shared with TRBD1. Specimen: peripheral blood. CDR3 DNA sequence: TGTGCCAGCAGCTTGCACAGGGGTCAAGATACGCAGTATTTT. This encodes CASSLHRGQDTQYF.